Included here is one T cell receptor (beta chain) sequence, with context. As yet, its antigen is unknown. These data come from a study of cytomegalovirus exposure and HLA in healthy donors. This CDR3 is 14 amino acids long. The ends were cut back, 7 bases at V and 2 bases at J, with 12 bases in the middle. CDR1 and CDR2 from the germline V gene are MNHNS and SASEGT. PCR primers comprised 60 Vbeta and 13 Jbeta primers. Sequencing used immunoSEQ multiplex PCR; TCRdb keeps in-frame clones, though not all of them. The sample holds some 92,000 clones; around 75% are singletons and the top ten take approximately 11%. Notes on the study in general: A later analysis found that most CMV-associated TCR beta chains appeared HLA-restricted.

The specimen was PBMCs. This sequence was found in a man aged 18 to 29 in good health and CMV-seropositive. V is TRBV6-1 and J is TRBJ1-5; possible D gene TRBD1, 6 bases. This chain's CDR3 is CASTNRAGNQPQHF. The CDR3 bases are TGTGCCAGCACCAACAGGGCCGGCAATCAGCCCCAGCATTTT.